Listed below are T cell receptor beta chains from one sample, sequenced in a study of shared clonotypes between healthy human individuals. Clones were read by immunoSEQ multiplex PCR, and TCRdb kept only the in-frame ones, dropping some. Seen here are about 2.2 million clones, over 85% observed once, and the top ten hold about 1.7%. Specimen: naive CD8+ T cells from PBMCs. The receptors come from a man younger than 30 in good health. Some clones in this sample may be carry-over from other donors' samples. The CDR3 runs from the conserved cysteine through the conserved F or W. The D gene is left open where the match is weak. Where a row states a size, it is once, few, many or the class of an expanded clone; other rows omit it.

D: .; size: .; V: TRBV29-1; length: 13; J: TRBJ2-7; DNA: TGCAGCGCCATAGGGTCCGGTTACTACGAGCAGTACTTC; CDR3: CSAIGSGYYEQYF
D: .; size: .; V: TRBV6-5; length: 15; J: TRBJ2-7; DNA: TGTGCCAGCAGTTATCGGTACGGCAAGGCCTACGAGCAGTACTTC; CDR3: CASSYRYGKAYEQYF
D: .; size: .; V: TRBV5-8; length: 11; J: TRBJ2-1; DNA: TGTGCCAGCAGCGCAGGGTTATGGCAGTTCTTC; CDR3: CASSAGLWQFF
D: TRBD1; size: .; V: TRBV5-6; length: 15; J: TRBJ2-3; DNA: TGTGCCAGCAGCTTCGGGACAGGGGGCATGGATACGCAGTATTTT; CDR3: CASSFGTGGMDTQYF
D: .; size: .; V: TRBV27; length: 18; J: TRBJ2-7; DNA: TGTGCCAGCAGTGGGGGTGAGGCGGGGAGGGGGGTGCTCTGCGAGCAGTACTTC; CDR3: CASSGGEAGRGVLCEQYF
D: TRBD1; size: .; V: TRBV9; length: 17; J: TRBJ2-6; DNA: TGTGCCAGCAGCGTAAGACAGGGGACCTCTGGGGCCAACGTCCTGACTTTC; CDR3: CASSVRQGTSGANVLTF
D: .; size: .; V: TRBV7-3; length: 15; J: TRBJ2-6; DNA: TGTGCCAGCAGCCTAGATTTCTCTGGGGCCAACGTCCTGACTTTC; CDR3: CASSLDFSGANVLTF
D: TRBD1; size: once; V: TRBV9; length: 16; J: TRBJ2-3; DNA: TGTGCCAGCAGCTTAGGGGGGACAGGGAACACAGATACGCAGTATTTT; CDR3: CASSLGGTGNTDTQYF
D: .; size: .; V: TRBV6-4; length: 16; J: TRBJ2-3; DNA: TGTGCCAGCAGTGACTCTTGGAGGGCATCCACAGATACGCAGTATTTT; CDR3: CASSDSWRASTDTQYF
D: .; size: .; V: TRBV27; length: 15; J: TRBJ2-3; DNA: TGTGCCAGCAGTGAGAGTCGGCAGGGGCAAGATACGCAGTATTTT; CDR3: CASSESRQGQDTQYF
D: TRBD1; size: once; V: TRBV10-2; length: 16; J: TRBJ2-2; DNA: TGCGCCAGCAGTGAGTCGAGGGGACAGGGACCCGGGGAGCTGTTTTTT; CDR3: CASSESRGQGPGELFF
D: TRBD2; size: .; V: TRBV7-9; length: 14; J: TRBJ2-7; DNA: TGTGCCAGCACCCTAGCGGGAGAGAACTACGAGCAGTACTTC; CDR3: CASTLAGENYEQYF
D: .; size: .; V: TRBV28; length: 16; J: TRBJ2-5; DNA: TGTGCCAGCAGTCGGGTAGGGGGTGCGAACCAAGAGACCCAGTACTTC; CDR3: CASSRVGGANQETQYF
D: TRBD2; size: .; V: TRBV7-8; length: 16; J: TRBJ2-2; DNA: TGTGCCAGCAGCTTAGCTCTAGCGGGGCACACCGGGGAGCTGTTTTTT; CDR3: CASSLALAGHTGELFF
D: .; size: once; V: TRBV19; length: 15; J: TRBJ2-7; DNA: TGTGCCAGTAGCCTGGCCGCGGGCCCCTCCTACGAGCAGTACTTC; CDR3: CASSLAAGPSYEQYF
D: .; size: .; V: TRBV25-1; length: 14; J: TRBJ2-1; DNA: TGTGCCAGCAGTGGGCCTAGCCTGTACAATGAGCAGTTCTTC; CDR3: CASSGPSLYNEQFF
D: TRBD1; size: .; V: TRBV5-6; length: 16; J: TRBJ2-1; DNA: TGTGCCAGCAGCTTGGATACAGGGGGCTTCTACAATGAGCAGTTCTTC; CDR3: CASSLDTGGFYNEQFF
D: .; size: .; V: TRBV11-2; length: 14; J: TRBJ2-1; DNA: TGTGCCAGCAGCCAGGACAGCTCCTACAATGAGCAGTTCTTC; CDR3: CASSQDSSYNEQFF
D: .; size: .; V: TRBV7-6; length: 12; J: TRBJ2-7; DNA: TGTGCCAGCAGCTCCTCCAGCCACGAGCAGTACTTC; CDR3: CASSSSSHEQYF
D: .; size: .; V: TRBV9; length: 14; J: TRBJ1-1; DNA: TGTGCCAGCAGCTTGACGGGGGTCTCCACTGAAGCTTTCTTT; CDR3: CASSLTGVSTEAFF
D: .; size: few; V: TRBV19; length: 14; J: TRBJ1-1; DNA: TGTGCCAGTAGTATAGGAGTAATGAACACTGAAGCTTTCTTT; CDR3: CASSIGVMNTEAFF
D: TRBD2; size: .; V: TRBV27; length: 15; J: TRBJ2-1; DNA: TGTGCCAGCAGACCGACTAGCGGGAGGCATAATGAGCAGTTCTTC; CDR3: CASRPTSGRHNEQFF
D: TRBD2; size: .; V: TRBV2; length: 15; J: TRBJ2-1; DNA: TGTGCCAGCAGTGGTTCCGCTAGCGGGAACAATGAGCAGTTCTTC; CDR3: CASSGSASGNNEQFF
D: TRBD1; size: .; V: TRBV19; length: 16; J: TRBJ1-1; DNA: TGTGCCAGTAGACTCGACAGGGGGCTCTCGAGGACTGAAGCTTTCTTT; CDR3: CASRLDRGLSRTEAFF
D: TRBD1; size: .; V: TRBV7-9; length: 16; J: TRBJ2-5; DNA: TGTGCCAGCAGCTCAAGTCGGACAGGGTCTTTGGAGACCCAGTACTTC; CDR3: CASSSSRTGSLETQYF
D: .; size: .; V: TRBV28; length: 13; J: TRBJ1-2; DNA: TGTGCCACCTTAGCCCACGCTGGATATGGCTACACCTTC; CDR3: CATLAHAGYGYTF
D: TRBD2; size: .; V: TRBV7-6; length: 16; J: TRBJ2-3; DNA: TGTGCCAGCAGCCGGCTAGCGGGAGGCCTCACAGATACGCAGTATTTT; CDR3: CASSRLAGGLTDTQYF
D: .; size: .; V: TRBV5-1; length: 14; J: TRBJ2-7; DNA: TGCGCCAGCAGCTTGAGTGGACCCCCCTACGAGCAGTACTTC; CDR3: CASSLSGPPYEQYF